The next 4 T cell receptor beta chains were all read from a single sample in a study of identical twins (dated by TCRdb to the mid-2010s). Libraries were made using 5' RACE. The sequencing machine was an Illumina HiSeq 2000. The public reads were reprocessed in TCRdb via fastp at Q25 and MiXCR, keeping in-frame beta chains. Rows with one shared CDR3 protein collapse into an entry with the most common genes and DNA. The sample contains just under 650,000 distinct CDR3 sequences, just over 7% of them found a single time. The ten biggest clones cover approximately 1.5% of the sample. These same records also appear under a second study, on yellow fever vaccine responses in identical twins.

Sequencing was done on a sample of PBMCs. These receptors came from a woman between 18 and 30 years old in good health.

The table lists this clonotype with many counts. This chain uses TRBV24-1 with TRBJ2-1; D is possibly TRBD1 (6 bases). V was shortened by 1 base and J by 4 bases, with 19 bases between the two germline ends. The length of the CDR3 is 18 residues. Germline V gives CDR1 KGHDR, CDR2 SFDVKD. CDR3 bases: TGTGCCACCAGTGATTTAGACACAGGGAAAGACGGGTACAATGAGCAGTTCTTC. Translating gives CATSDLDTGKDGYNEQFF.

This clonotype was seen many times. The V gene is TRBV12-3 or TRBV12-4, the J gene TRBJ2-2; TRBD1 might be the D (5 bases). The CDR3 extends over 14 amino acids. V lost 6 bases, J lost 4 bases, and 12 bases lay in between. CDR3 sequence (DNA): TGTGCCAGCAGGACCCAGGGTTTCACCGGGGAGCTGTTTTTT. This sequence encodes CASRTQGFTGELFF.

The rearrangement uses TRBV7-2 and TRBJ2-7; 12 nucleotides line up with TRBD2. CDR3 length: 17 amino acids. Germline V gene data show CDR1 as SGHTA and CDR2 as FQGNSA. The ends lost 0 bases at V and 9 bases at J; junction bases unmatched: 12. The DNA of the CDR3 is TGTGCCAGCAGCTTAGCTCCCACCGGGACTAGCGGGCTTAGGCAGTACGTC. As protein: CASSLAPTGTSGLRQYV.

This clonotype has more than one count but fewer than ten. This sequence joins TRBV12-3 or TRBV12-4 and TRBJ1-2; TRBD1 might be the D (5 bases). The V end lost 3 bases, the J end lost 6 bases, and 14 bases lay between the germline ends. The CDR3 sequence is 14 residues long. The CDR3 is CASSFTGGLNGYTF. CDR3 in DNA: TGTGCCAGCAGTTTCACCGGGGGGTTGAATGGCTACACCTTC.